This T cell receptor (beta chain) emerged from a study of blood T cell repertoires in COVID-19. From germline, CDR1 is SGHVS and CDR2 FNYEAQ. Trimming shortened V by 6 bases and J by 2 bases, and 22 bases separated the two germline ends. The CDR3 loop spans 18 amino acids. Data came from immunoSEQ multiplex PCR; TCRdb stores just in-frame clones and leaves some out. This table holds some 250,000 clones, 86% found once. The chain combines TRBV7-6 with TRBJ2-2, with D possibly TRBD1 on 6 matching bases. The sample consisted of peripheral blood. The sequence was obtained from a woman aged 25 to 39 with COVID-19, enrolled during active disease. In DNA, the CDR3 is TGTGCCAGCAGTCTTTATCGGGGTGACAGGCATAACACCGGGGAGCTGTTTTTT. This sequence encodes CASSLYRGDRHNTGELFF.